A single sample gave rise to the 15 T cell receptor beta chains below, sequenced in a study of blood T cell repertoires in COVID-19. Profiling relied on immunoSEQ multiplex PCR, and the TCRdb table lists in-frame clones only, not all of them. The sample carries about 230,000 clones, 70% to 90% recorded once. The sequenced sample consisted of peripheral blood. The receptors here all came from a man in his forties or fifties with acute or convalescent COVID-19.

Written as DNA, the CDR3 is TGTGCCAGCAGTCTACAGGTAAACACTGAAGCTTTCTTT. This sequence encodes CASSLQVNTEAFF. The chain employs TRBV6-5 and TRBJ1-1; D perhaps matches TRBD1 (5 bases). The CDR3 has 13 amino acids. CDR1 is MNHEY, CDR2 SVGAGI, per germline. V was cut by 5 bases and J by 2 bases, with 9 bases left in between.

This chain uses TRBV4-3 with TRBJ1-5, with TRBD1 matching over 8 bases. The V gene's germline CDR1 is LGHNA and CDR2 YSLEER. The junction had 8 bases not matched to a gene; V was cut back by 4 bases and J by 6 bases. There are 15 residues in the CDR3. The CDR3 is CASSPTGGKGQPQHF. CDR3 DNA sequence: TGCGCCAGCAGCCCAACAGGGGGTAAGGGTCAGCCCCAGCATTTT.

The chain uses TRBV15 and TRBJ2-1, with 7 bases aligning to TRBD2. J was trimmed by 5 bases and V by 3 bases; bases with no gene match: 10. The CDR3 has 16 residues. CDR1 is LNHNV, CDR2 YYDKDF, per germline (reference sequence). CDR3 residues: CATSRGVGRENNEQFF. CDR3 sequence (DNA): TGTGCCACCAGCAGGGGGGTGGGGAGGGAAAACAATGAGCAGTTCTTC.

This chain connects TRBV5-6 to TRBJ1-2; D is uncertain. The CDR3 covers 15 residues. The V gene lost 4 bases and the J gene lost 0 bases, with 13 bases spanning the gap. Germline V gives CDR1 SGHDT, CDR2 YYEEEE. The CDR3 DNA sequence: TGTGCCAGCAGCCGTTACAGTGCCCCTAACTATGGCTACACCTTC. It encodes CASSRYSAPNYGYTF.

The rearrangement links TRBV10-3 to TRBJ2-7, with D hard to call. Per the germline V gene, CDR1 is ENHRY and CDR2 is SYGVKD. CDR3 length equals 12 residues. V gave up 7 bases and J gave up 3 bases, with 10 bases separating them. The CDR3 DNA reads TGTGCCATCACTGGCACGTACTACGAGCAGTACTTC. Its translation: CAITGTYYEQYF.

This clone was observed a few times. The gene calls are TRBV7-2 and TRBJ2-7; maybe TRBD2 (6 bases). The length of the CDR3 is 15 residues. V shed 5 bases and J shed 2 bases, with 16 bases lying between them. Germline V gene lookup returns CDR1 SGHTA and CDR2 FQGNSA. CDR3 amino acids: CASSPTGVGTYEQYF. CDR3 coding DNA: TGTGCCAGCAGCCCGACGGGGGTAGGTACCTACGAGCAGTACTTC.

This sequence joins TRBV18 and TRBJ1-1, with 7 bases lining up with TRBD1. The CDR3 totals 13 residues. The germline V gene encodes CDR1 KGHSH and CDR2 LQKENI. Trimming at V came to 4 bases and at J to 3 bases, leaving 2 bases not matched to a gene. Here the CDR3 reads CASSQTGDTEAFF. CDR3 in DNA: TGTGCCAGCTCACAAACAGGGGACACTGAAGCTTTCTTT.

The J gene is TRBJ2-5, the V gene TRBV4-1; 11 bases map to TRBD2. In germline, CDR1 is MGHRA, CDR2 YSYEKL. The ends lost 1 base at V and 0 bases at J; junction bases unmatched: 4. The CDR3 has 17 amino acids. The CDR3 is CASSQGTLAGDQETQYF. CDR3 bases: TGCGCCAGCAGCCAAGGCACACTAGCGGGGGACCAAGAGACCCAGTACTTC.

CDR3 loop: CASSLRGSEVFNQPQHF. In nucleotides, the CDR3 is TGTGCCAGCAGTTTGCGGGGTAGCGAGGTCTTTAATCAGCCCCAGCATTTT. The chain links TRBV27 to TRBJ1-5; D gene uncertain. The CDR3 is 17 amino acids. CDR1 MNHEY and CDR2 SMNVEV come from the germline V gene (reference sequence). Trimming took off 3 bases at V and 4 bases at J, with 19 bases between the two ends.

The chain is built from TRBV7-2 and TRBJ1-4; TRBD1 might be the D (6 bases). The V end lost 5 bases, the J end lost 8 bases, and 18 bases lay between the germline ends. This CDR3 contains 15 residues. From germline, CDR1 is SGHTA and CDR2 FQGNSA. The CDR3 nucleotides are TGTGCCAGCAGCCCGGGGGGCCCCCGGCCGGAAAAACTGTTTTTT. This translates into CASSPGGPRPEKLFF.

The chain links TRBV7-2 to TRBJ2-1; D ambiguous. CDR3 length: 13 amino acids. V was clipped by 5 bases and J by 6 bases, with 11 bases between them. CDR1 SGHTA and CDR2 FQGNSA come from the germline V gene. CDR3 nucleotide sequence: TGTGCCAGCAGCGTCCCTCTTCTCAATGAGCAGTTCTTC. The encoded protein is CASSVPLLNEQFF.

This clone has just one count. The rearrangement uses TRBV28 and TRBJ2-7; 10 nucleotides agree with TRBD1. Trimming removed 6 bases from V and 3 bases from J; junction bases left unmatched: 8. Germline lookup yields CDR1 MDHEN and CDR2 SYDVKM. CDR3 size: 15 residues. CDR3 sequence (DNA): TGTGCCAGCAGCGAGGGACAGGGGCTAGGCTACGAGCAGTACTTC. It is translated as CASSEGQGLGYEQYF.

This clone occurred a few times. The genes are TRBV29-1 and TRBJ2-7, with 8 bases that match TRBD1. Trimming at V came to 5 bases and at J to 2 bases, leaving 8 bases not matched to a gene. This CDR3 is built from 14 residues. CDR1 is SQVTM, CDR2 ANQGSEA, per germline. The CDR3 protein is CSVRGQGIAYEQYF. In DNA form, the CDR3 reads TGCAGCGTTAGAGGACAGGGAATCGCCTACGAGCAGTACTTC.

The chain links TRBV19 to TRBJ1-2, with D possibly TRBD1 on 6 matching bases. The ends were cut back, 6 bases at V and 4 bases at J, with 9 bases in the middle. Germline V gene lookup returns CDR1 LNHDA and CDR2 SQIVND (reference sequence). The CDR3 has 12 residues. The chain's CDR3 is CASSGGPYGYTF. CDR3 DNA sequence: TGTGCCAGTAGCGGGGGGCCCTATGGCTACACCTTC.

The CDR3 region has the DNA TGCGCCAGCAGCTTCAATTCGCATGGCCTCCTCGGCTACACCTTC. Its protein product is CASSFNSHGLLGYTF. This chain links TRBV5-1 with TRBJ1-2; unclear D gene. V lost 2 bases and J 8 bases, leaving 19 bases between the germline ends. CDR3 size: 15 residues. CDR1 is SGHRS, CDR2 YFSETQ, per germline.